The source of this T cell receptor beta chain is a study of graft-versus-host responses after intestinal transplantation. Broader study findings: Across patients carrying graft-donor T cell macrochimerism, allografts held high graft-versus-host to host-versus-graft clonal ratios.

Assay: immunoSEQ multiplex PCR; the TCRdb copy retains only in-frame clones and omits some. The table has tens of thousands of clones, about 95% seen once. Concerning this clone itself: Its antigen is not known.

This CDR3 is 14 amino acids long. CDR1 SEHNR and CDR2 FQNEAQ come from the germline V gene (reference sequence). After removal of 0 bases from V and 1 base from J, the junction contained 0 bases not matched to a gene. The sequence came from a human donor who was the organ donor for an intestinal transplant. The sequencing here drew on unstimulated CD4+ T cells sorted from spleen or lymph node cells, taken before transplant. The chain uses TRBV7-9 and TRBJ2-7; 7 nucleotides match TRBD2. The CDR3 loop reads CASSLAGGSYEQYF. CDR3 bases: TGTGCCAGCAGCTTAGCCGGGGGGTCCTACGAGCAGTACTTC.